Below, one T cell receptor beta chain is given with its context. This sample was taken from a study of blood T cell repertoires in COVID-19. With 1 base removed from V and 0 bases from J, the gap between germline ends came to 7 bases. This CDR3 contains 15 residues. Per germline, CDR1 MGHRA and CDR2 YSYEKL. Generated by immunoSEQ multiplex PCR, the TCRdb table keeps only in-frame clones and is missing some. The table has hundreds of thousands of clones, roughly 90% seen once. The chain carries TRBV4-1 and TRBJ1-5, with D unresolved. Sequencing used peripheral blood. The origin of this receptor is a woman in her thirties with acute or convalescent COVID-19. The CDR3 DNA is TGCGCCAGCAGCCAAGCAGATCGTAGCAATCAGCCCCAGCATTTT. Its protein is CASSQADRSNQPQHF.